This T cell receptor (beta chain) was sequenced in a study of T-cell memory formation after mild COVID-19. About the research overall: The TCR clusters were mostly specific to one donor.

This CDR3 contains 16 residues. Germline V lookup: CDR1 MNHEY, CDR2 SVGAGI. Unmatched junction bases numbered 11, after V lost 7 bases and J lost 1 base. It was 5'RACE with constant-segment primers that produced the TCR alpha and TCR beta cDNA libraries, which carried sample barcodes and UMIs. TCRdb independently ran MiXCR on the 5' RACE reads; one entry per CDR3 protein. The table has some 130,000 distinct CDR3 sequences, roughly 15% seen once. The clonotype comes from an adult woman who had mild COVID-19 (a few samples of this study predate the infection). Cell type and time point are not known. The chain uses TRBV6-5 and TRBJ2-3, with TRBD2 matching over 7 bases. The sequenced material came from PBMCs or a T cell subset sorted from them (not recorded which). The CDR3 nucleotides read TGTGCCAGCACCCAGGGAGGGCTAGGGGGCACAGATACGCAGTATTTT. This gives the protein CASTQGGLGGTDTQYF.